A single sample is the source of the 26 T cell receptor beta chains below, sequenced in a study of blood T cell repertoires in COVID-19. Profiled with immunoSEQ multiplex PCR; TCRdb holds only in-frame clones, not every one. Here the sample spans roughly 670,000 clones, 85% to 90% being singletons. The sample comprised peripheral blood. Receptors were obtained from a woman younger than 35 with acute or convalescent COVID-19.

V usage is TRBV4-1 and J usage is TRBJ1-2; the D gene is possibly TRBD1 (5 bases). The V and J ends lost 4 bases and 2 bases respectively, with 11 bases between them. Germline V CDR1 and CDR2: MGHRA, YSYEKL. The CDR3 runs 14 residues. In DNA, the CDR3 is TGCGCCAGCAGCCCAGGACGGACAAACTATGGCTACACCTTC. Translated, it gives CASSPGRTNYGYTF.

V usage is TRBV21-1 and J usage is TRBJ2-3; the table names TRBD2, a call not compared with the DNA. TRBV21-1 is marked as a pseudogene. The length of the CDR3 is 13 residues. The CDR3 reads CASSTAGGDTQYF. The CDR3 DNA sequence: TGTGCCAGCAGCACCGCGGGGGGGGATACGCAGTATTTT.

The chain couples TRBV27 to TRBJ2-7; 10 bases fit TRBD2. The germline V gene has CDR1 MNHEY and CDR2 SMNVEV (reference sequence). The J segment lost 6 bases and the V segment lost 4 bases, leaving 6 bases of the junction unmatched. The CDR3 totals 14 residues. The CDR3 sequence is CASSYFTSGAEQYF. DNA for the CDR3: TGTGCCAGCAGTTATTTTACTAGCGGGGCCGAGCAGTACTTC.

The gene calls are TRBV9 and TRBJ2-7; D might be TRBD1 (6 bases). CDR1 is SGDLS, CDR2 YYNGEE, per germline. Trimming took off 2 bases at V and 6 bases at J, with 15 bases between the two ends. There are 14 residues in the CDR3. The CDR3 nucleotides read TGTGCCAGCAGCGTTGGACAGTTCGCCAGCGAGCAGTACTTC. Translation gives CASSVGQFASEQYF.

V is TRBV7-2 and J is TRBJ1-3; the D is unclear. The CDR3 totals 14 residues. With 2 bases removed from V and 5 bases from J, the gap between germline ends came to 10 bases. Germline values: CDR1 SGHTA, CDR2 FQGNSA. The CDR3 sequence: CASSLPYRRNTIYF. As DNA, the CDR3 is TGTGCCAGCAGCTTACCCTACAGACGAAACACCATATATTTT.

The chain's CDR3 is CASSHPLGTEYQAFF. The DNA for the CDR3 is TGCGCCAGCAGTCACCCTTTAGGGACAGAGTATCAAGCTTTCTTT. The chain has TRBV23-1 and TRBJ1-1; 7 nucleotides align to TRBD1. TRBV23-1 is treated as an ORF (open reading frame) with a function not yet certain. The CDR3 contains 15 residues. V gave up 3 bases and J gave up 9 bases; unmatched junction bases: 13.

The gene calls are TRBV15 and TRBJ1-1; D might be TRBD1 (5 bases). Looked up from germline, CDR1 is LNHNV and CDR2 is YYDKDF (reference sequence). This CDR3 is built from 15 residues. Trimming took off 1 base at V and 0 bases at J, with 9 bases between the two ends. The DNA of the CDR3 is TGTGCCACCAGCAGAGGACCCAGGGTGAACACTGAAGCTTTCTTT. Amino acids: CATSRGPRVNTEAFF.

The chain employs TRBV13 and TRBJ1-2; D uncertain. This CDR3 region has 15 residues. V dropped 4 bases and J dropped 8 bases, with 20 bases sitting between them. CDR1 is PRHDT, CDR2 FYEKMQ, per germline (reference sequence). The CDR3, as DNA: TGTGCCAGCAGCTCTCCGCCCGAGGGTGTCGGGGGCTACACCTTC. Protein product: CASSSPPEGVGGYTF.

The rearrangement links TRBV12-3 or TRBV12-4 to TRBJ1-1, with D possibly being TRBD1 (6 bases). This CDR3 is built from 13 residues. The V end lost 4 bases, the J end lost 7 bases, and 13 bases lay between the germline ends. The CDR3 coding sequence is TGTGCCAGCAGTTACGAGGAAGGGGGTGAAGCTTTCTTT. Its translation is CASSYEEGGEAFF.

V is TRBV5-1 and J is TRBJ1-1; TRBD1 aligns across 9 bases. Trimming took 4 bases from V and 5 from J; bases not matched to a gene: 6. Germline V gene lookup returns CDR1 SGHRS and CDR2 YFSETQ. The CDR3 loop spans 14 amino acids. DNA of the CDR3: TGCGCCAGCAGCAACAGGGGGCGTGAGACTGAAGCTTTCTTT. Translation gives CASSNRGRETEAFF.

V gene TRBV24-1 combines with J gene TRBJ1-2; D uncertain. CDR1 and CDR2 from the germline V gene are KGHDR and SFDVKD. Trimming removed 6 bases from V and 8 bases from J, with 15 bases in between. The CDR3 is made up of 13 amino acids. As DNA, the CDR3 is TGTGCCACCAGTAGCGGTGAGGGAAGAGGCTACACCTTC. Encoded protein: CATSSGEGRGYTF.

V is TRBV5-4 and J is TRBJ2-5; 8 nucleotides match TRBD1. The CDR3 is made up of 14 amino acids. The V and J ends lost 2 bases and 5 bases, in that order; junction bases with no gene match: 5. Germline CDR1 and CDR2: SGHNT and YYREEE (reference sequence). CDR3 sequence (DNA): TGTGCCAGCAGCTTAGGCAGGGGGCCTGAGACCCAGTACTTC. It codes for CASSLGRGPETQYF.

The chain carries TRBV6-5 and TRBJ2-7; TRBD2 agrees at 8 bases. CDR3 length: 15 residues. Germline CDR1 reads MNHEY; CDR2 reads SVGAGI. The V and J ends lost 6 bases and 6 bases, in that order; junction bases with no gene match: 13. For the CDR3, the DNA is TGTGCCAGCAGAGACAGCAGCGGGGGTCTGCTCGAGCAGTACTTC. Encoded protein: CASRDSSGGLLEQYF.

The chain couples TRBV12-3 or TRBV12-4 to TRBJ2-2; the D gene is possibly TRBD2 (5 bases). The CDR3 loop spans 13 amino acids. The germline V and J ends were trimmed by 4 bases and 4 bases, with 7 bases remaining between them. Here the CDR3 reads CASSSGSTGELFF. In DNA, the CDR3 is TGTGCCAGCAGTTCGGGGAGCACCGGGGAGCTGTTTTTT.

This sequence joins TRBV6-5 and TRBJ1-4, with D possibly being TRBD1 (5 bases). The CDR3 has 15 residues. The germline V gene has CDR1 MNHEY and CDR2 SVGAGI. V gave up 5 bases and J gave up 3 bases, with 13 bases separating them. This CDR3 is CASSIRGGANEKLFF. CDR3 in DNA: TGTGCCAGCAGTATACGAGGAGGGGCTAATGAAAAACTGTTTTTT.

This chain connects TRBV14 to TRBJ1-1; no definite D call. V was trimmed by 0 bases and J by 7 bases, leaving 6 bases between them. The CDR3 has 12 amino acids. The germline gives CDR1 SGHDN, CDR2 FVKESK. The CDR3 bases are TGTGCCAGCAGCCAAGACGGGGTTGAAGCTTTCTTT. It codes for CASSQDGVEAFF.

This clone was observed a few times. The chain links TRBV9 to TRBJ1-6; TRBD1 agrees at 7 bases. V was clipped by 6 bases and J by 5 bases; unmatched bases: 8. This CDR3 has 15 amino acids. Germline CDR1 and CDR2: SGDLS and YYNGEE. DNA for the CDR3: TGTGCCAGCACCGGGCCCGGACAGGATAATTCACCCCTCCACTTT. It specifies CASTGPGQDNSPLHF.

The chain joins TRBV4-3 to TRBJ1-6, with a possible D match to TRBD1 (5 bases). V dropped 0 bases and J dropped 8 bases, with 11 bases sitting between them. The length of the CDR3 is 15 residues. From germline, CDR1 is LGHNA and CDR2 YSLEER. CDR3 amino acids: CASSQDQGLDSPLHF. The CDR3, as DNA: TGCGCCAGCAGCCAAGATCAGGGTTTGGATTCACCCCTCCACTTT.

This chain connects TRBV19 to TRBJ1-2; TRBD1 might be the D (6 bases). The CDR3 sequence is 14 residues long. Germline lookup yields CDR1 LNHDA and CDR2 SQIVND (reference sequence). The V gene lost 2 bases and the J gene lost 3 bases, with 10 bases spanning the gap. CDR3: CASSITGKDYGYTF. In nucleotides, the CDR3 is TGTGCCAGTAGTATAACAGGGAAGGACTATGGCTACACCTTC.

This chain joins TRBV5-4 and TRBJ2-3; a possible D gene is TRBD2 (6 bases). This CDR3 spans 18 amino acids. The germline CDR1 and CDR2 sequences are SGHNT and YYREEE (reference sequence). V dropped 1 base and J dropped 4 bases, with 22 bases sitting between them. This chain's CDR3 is CASSLKQTSQGGPDTQYF. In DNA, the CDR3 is TGTGCCAGCAGCTTGAAACAGACTTCTCAGGGAGGTCCAGATACGCAGTATTTT.

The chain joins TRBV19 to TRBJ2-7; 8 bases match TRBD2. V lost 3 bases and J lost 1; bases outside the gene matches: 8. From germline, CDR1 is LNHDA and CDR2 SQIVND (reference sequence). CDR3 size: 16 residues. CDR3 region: CASSIKSGGISYEQYF. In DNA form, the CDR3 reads TGTGCCAGTAGTATCAAGAGCGGGGGTATATCCTACGAGCAGTACTTC.

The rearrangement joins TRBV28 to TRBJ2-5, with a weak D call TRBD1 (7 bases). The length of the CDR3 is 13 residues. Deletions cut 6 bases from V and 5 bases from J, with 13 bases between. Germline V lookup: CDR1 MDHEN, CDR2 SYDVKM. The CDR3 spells CASRPTGRETQYF. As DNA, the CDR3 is TGTGCCAGCAGGCCGACAGGGAGGGAGACCCAGTACTTC.

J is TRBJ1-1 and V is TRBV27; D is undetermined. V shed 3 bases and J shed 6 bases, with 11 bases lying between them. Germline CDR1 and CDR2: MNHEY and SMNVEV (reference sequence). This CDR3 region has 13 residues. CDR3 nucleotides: TGTGCCAGCAGTTTCACGGGTTGGGCTGAAGCTTTCTTT. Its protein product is CASSFTGWAEAFF.

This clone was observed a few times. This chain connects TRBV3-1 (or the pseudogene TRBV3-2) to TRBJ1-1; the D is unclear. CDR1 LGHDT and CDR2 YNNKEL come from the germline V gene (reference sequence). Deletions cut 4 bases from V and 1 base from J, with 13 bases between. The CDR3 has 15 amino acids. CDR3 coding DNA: TGTGCCAGCAGCCGTAACCCTATCCAGAACACTGAAGCTTTCTTT. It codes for CASSRNPIQNTEAFF.

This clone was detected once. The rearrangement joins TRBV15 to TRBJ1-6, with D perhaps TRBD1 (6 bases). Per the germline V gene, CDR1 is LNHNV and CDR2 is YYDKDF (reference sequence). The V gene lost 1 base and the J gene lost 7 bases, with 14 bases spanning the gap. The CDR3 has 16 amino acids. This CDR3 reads CATSRGVQGPNSPLHF. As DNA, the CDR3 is TGTGCCACCAGCAGAGGAGTACAGGGACCGAATTCACCCCTCCACTTT.

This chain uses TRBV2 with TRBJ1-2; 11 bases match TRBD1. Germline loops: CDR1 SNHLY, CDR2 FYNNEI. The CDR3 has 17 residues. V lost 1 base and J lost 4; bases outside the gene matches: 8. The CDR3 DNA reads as TGTGCCAGCAGTGAAGGGACAGGGGGCGCATGGTTCTATGGCTACACCTTC. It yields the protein CASSEGTGGAWFYGYTF.